The clone carrying this T cell receptor beta chain was observed a handful of times. Its target is not known. This sample was included in a study of response to subunit inactivated influenza vaccine. MiXCR, run by TCRdb on the RT-PCR reads, gives a single entry per CDR3 protein. The sample lists a few hundred thousand distinct CDR3 sequences; about 12% were seen once. This CDR3 has 15 residues. General observations from the study: Only a handful of new T cells, the authors suggested, are recruited with each seasonal influenza vaccination.

The chain combines TRBV21-1 with TRBJ1-1; the table assigns TRBD1, which was not confirmed against the DNA. TRBV21-1 is termed a pseudogene. This clonotype originated in a man aged 45-65 years who received an inactivated influenza vaccine. Sample: non-naive T cells sorted from PBMCs, taken roughly 2 weeks before vaccination. The CDR3 DNA reads as TGTGCCAGCAGCAAAGCAGGACAGGGGAACACTGAAGCTTTCTTT. This sequence encodes CASSKAGQGNTEAFF.